Following are 18 T cell receptor beta chains from one sample sequenced in a study of CD8 T cells in ankylosing spondylitis. One entry per CDR3 protein, called by TCRdb with MiXCR from the 5' RACE reads. The sample lists about 130,000 distinct CDR3 sequences, 6% to 8.5% occurring once. Sequenced material: blood, either unsorted or a sorted T cell fraction (not recorded which). The receptors come from a female donor with ankylosing spondylitis or in good health (not recorded which).

This clonotype occurred many times. The rearrangement uses TRBV30 and TRBJ1-5; 10 nucleotides agree with TRBD1. Germline-derived CDR1 and CDR2 are GTSNPN and SVGIG (reference sequence). Trimming at V came to 5 bases and at J to 5 bases, leaving 3 bases not matched to a gene. This CDR3 is built from 13 residues. The CDR3 protein is CAWDRGRDQPQHF. The CDR3 DNA is TGTGCCTGGGACAGGGGGCGGGATCAGCCCCAGCATTTT.

This clonotype was observed at least ten times. J is TRBJ2-7 and V is TRBV7-9, with 7 bases matching TRBD1. V lost 1 base and J lost 7; bases outside the gene matches: 7. Germline assignment: CDR1 SEHNR and CDR2 FQNEAQ (reference sequence). The CDR3 is 14 amino acids. The CDR3 reads CASSLVGTDPEQYF. The CDR3 nucleotides are TGTGCCAGCAGCTTAGTTGGGACAGACCCTGAGCAGTACTTC.

This clonotype came up many times. The CDR3 spells CASSLLTSGDYNEQFF. CDR3 DNA: TGTGCCAGCAGCTTGTTGACTAGCGGGGACTACAATGAGCAGTTCTTC. The V gene is TRBV7-9, the J gene TRBJ2-1; 11 bases are shared with TRBD2. The germline V gene has CDR1 SEHNR and CDR2 FQNEAQ (reference sequence). V gave up 3 bases and J gave up 3 bases; unmatched junction bases: 4. The length of the CDR3 is 16 residues.

This clonotype was counted at least ten times. The J gene is TRBJ1-1, the V gene TRBV6-5; 7 bases agree with TRBD1. The CDR3 length is 15 residues. Germline V gene data show CDR1 as MNHEY and CDR2 as SVGAGI. V shed 4 bases and J 0 bases; nucleotides not matched to a gene: 5. The CDR3 region is CASSSTGTVNTEAFF. The CDR3 nucleotides read TGTGCCAGCAGTTCCACCGGGACAGTGAACACTGAAGCTTTCTTT.

This clonotype was observed many times. V usage is TRBV28 and J usage is TRBJ1-5; the D is unclear. The CDR3 is 13 residues long. Germline CDR1 and CDR2: MDHEN and SYDVKM. V gave up 1 base and J gave up 4 bases, with 5 bases separating them. The CDR3 protein is CASSLLGNQPQHF. The CDR3 DNA reads TGTGCCAGCAGTTTATTGGGTAATCAGCCCCAGCATTTT.

This clonotype was counted at least ten times. The chain joins TRBV12-3 or TRBV12-4 to TRBJ2-7, with 8 nucleotides matching TRBD1. CDR3 size: 13 residues. V lost 7 bases to trimming and J lost 3 bases; unmatched junction nucleotides: 5. The chain's CDR3 is CASNRQGNYEQYF. DNA of the CDR3: TGTGCCAGCAACCGACAGGGGAACTACGAGCAGTACTTC.

This clonotype was observed a few times. J is TRBJ2-5 and V is TRBV11-2; D not certain. Trimming took 0 bases from V and 2 from J, leaving 7 bases between them. Germline lookup yields CDR1 SGHAT and CDR2 FQNNGV. The CDR3 covers 14 residues. The CDR3: CASSLEFWQETQYF. The CDR3, as DNA: TGTGCCAGCAGCTTAGAGTTCTGGCAAGAGACCCAGTACTTC.

In this sample, this clonotype turned up many times. CDR3 sequence reads: CSARDAGGANEKLFF. CDR3 nucleotides: TGCAGTGCTAGAGATGCGGGGGGGGCTAATGAAAAACTGTTTTTT. This chain joins TRBV20-1 and TRBJ1-4; the D gene is possibly TRBD1 (5 bases). The CDR3 is made up of 15 amino acids. Germline CDR1 is DFQATT and CDR2 is SNEGSKA (reference sequence). V lost 0 bases, J lost 3 bases, and 11 bases lay in between.

This clonotype was detected many times. The chain carries TRBV20-1 and TRBJ1-1, with unresolved D. The germline gives CDR1 DFQATT, CDR2 SNEGSKA (reference sequence). The V end lost 3 bases, the J end lost 0 bases, and 11 bases lay between the germline ends. This CDR3 has 14 amino acids. CDR3: CSARWTEMNTEAFF. CDR3 sequence (DNA): TGCAGTGCTAGGTGGACGGAGATGAACACTGAAGCTTTCTTT.

This clonotype was found many times. This chain links TRBV18 with TRBJ1-5; possibly TRBD1 for D (6 bases). Germline V CDR1 and CDR2: KGHSH, LQKENI. The CDR3 totals 14 residues. Trimming pared 3 bases from V and 4 bases from J, leaving 10 bases between. CDR3 loop: CASSPGQTNQPQHF. The CDR3 DNA is TGTGCCAGCTCACCCGGACAGACAAATCAGCCCCAGCATTTT. Using reference TRBV18 and TRBJ1-5 for the parts outside the CDR3, the full variable domain is NAGVMQNPRHLVRRRGQEARLRCSPMKGHSHVYWYRQLPEEGLKFMVYLQKENIIDESGMPKERFSAEFPKEGPSILRIQQVVRGDSAAYFCASSPGQTNQPQHFGDGTRLSIL.

The chain is built from TRBV6-5 and TRBJ1-2; 11 bases match TRBD1. The junction had 6 bases not matched to a gene; V was cut back by 2 bases and J by 1 base. The germline gives CDR1 MNHEY, CDR2 SVGAGI. The CDR3 is 17 residues long. In DNA, the CDR3 is TGTGCCAGCAGTTACGCGCCCGGGACAGGGGGTAACTATGGCTACACCTTC. It is translated as CASSYAPGTGGNYGYTF.

At least ten counts were recorded for this clonotype. The chain joins TRBV20-1 to TRBJ1-1; D uncertain. The CDR3 has 15 amino acids. Germline lookup yields CDR1 DFQATT and CDR2 SNEGSKA (reference sequence). Trimming stripped 0 bases from V and 0 bases from J, with 11 bases between. DNA of the CDR3: TGCAGTGCTAGAGATTTCGGGGTCTTGAACACTGAAGCTTTCTTT. Its protein is CSARDFGVLNTEAFF.

There are many counts of this clonotype. The chain is built from TRBV6-1 and TRBJ2-1; TRBD2 aligns across 9 bases. The CDR3 consists of 13 residues. The V gene's germline CDR1 is MNHNS and CDR2 SASEGT. V gave up 5 bases and J gave up 5 bases; unmatched junction bases: 1. For the CDR3, the DNA is TGTGCCAGCAGTAGACTAGCGGACAATGAGCAGTTCTTC. As protein: CASSRLADNEQFF.

This clonotype was recorded a few times. J is TRBJ2-3 and V is TRBV4-3; the match to TRBD2 covers 9 bases. The V and J ends lost 0 bases and 2 bases, in that order; junction bases with no gene match: 9. This CDR3 contains 18 residues. Germline V gives CDR1 LGHNA, CDR2 YSLEER. The CDR3 spells CASSQDWGGGGLTDTQYF. The CDR3 bases are TGCGCCAGCAGCCAAGACTGGGGCGGGGGGGGCCTCACAGATACGCAGTATTTT.

This clonotype was seen many times. The chain links TRBV12-3 or TRBV12-4 to TRBJ1-1, with a tentative D call TRBD1 (6 bases). V was trimmed by 5 bases and J by 2 bases, leaving 12 bases between them. This CDR3 is built from 14 residues. The CDR3 DNA sequence: TGTGCCAGCAGTCCGTGGACAGCTAACACTGAAGCTTTCTTT. Its translation: CASSPWTANTEAFF.

In this sample, this clonotype turned up many times. Here the CDR3 reads CASSVNSEGQPQHF. DNA for the CDR3: TGTGCCAGCAGCGTAAATTCAGAGGGGCAGCCCCAGCATTTT. V gene TRBV9 combines with J gene TRBJ1-5; weak D call: TRBD1 (5 bases). The CDR3 spans 14 residues. V was trimmed by 1 base and J by 7 bases, leaving 12 bases between them. Per germline, CDR1 SGDLS and CDR2 YYNGEE.

This clonotype was detected many times. The chain joins TRBV10-3 to TRBJ2-7; D could derive from TRBD1 or TRBD2 (5 bases each). V lost 3 bases and J 0 bases, leaving 9 bases between the germline ends. The CDR3 is 14 amino acids. Per germline, CDR1 ENHRY and CDR2 SYGVKD. The CDR3 loop is CAISDQGASYEQYF. The CDR3 DNA reads TGTGCCATCAGTGATCAGGGAGCCTCCTACGAGCAGTACTTC.

This clonotype was picked up many times. The V call is TRBV6-5, the J call TRBJ2-3; no definite D call. V gave up 2 bases and J gave up 5 bases, with 20 bases separating them. Germline CDR1 MNHEY, CDR2 SVGAGI. This CDR3 has 17 amino acids. For the CDR3, the DNA is TGTGCCAGCAGTTACCCCACCCTTTCGGGCAGTATAGATACGCAGTATTTT. It specifies CASSYPTLSGSIDTQYF.